This T cell receptor beta chain comes out of a study of shared clonotypes between healthy human individuals. About the research overall: CD4 naive cells filled three plates per donor, CD4 memory three, CD8 naive two and CD8 memory one. General observations from the study: Non-shared clonotypes had lower generation probabilities than clonotypes shared by all four sorted-subset donors.

Turning to this clone: Its specificity is unknown.

Terminally differentiated effector memory CD45RA+ cells were excluded from the naive CD8 cells, which were CD45RO-negative and positively selected for CCR7. Germline trimming cut 4 bases from V and 4 bases from J; bases unmatched to any gene: 6. Germline assignment: CDR1 SGDLS and CDR2 YYNGEE. The CDR3 runs 16 residues. Data came from immunoSEQ multiplex PCR; TCRdb stores just in-frame clones and leaves some out. The repertoire holds around 2,000,000 clones, with just under 95% as singletons. The receptor was derived from a man aged 18-30 years in good health. The J gene is TRBJ2-5, the V gene TRBV9; 14 nucleotides align to TRBD2. Material for sequencing was naive CD8+ T cells sorted from blood. CDR3 coding DNA: TGTGCCAGCAGCCCAAGACTAGCGGGGGGGCCAGAGACCCAGTACTTC. Its protein is CASSPRLAGGPETQYF.